Below are 13 T cell receptor beta chains sequenced from a single sample in a study of OX40 agonist ivuxolimab in advanced cancers. Some clones are missing from TCRdb's copy, which holds only in-frame ones; the method was immunoSEQ multiplex PCR. This table has tens of thousands of clones, around 87% appearing once. The sample in question was CD4+ or CD8+ T cells sorted from blood, obtained in a trial of the OX40 agonist ivuxolimab. These receptors were taken from an adult with an advanced solid tumor such as melanoma, head and neck, liver or kidney cancer.

CDR3 amino acids: CASSTRTGRAYEQYF. In DNA form, the CDR3 reads TGCGCCAGCAGTACTCGGACAGGGAGGGCCTACGAGCAGTACTTC. This sequence joins TRBV23-1 and TRBJ2-7; a weak D match, TRBD1 (8 bases). TRBV23-1 is sorted into the ORF group, with uncertain function. V lost 5 bases to trimming and J lost 2 bases, with 16 bases between them. This CDR3 has 15 amino acids.

The rearrangement uses TRBV14 and TRBJ2-6, with unresolved D. The CDR3 is 15 residues long. Germline CDR1 SGHDN, CDR2 FVKESK. The V end was cut by 3 bases, the J end by 2 bases, with 8 bases between. The DNA for the CDR3 is TGTGCCAGCAGCCAGGTCTTAGCTGGGGCCAACGTCCTGACTTTC. Residues: CASSQVLAGANVLTF.

This chain uses TRBV28 with TRBJ2-7; D is tentatively TRBD1 or TRBD2 (5 bases each). Germline values: CDR1 MDHEN, CDR2 SYDVKM. The V end lost 2 bases, the J end lost 7 bases, and 15 bases lay between the germline ends. CDR3 length equals 14 residues. CDR3: CASSLIGGTREQYV. CDR3 coding DNA: TGTGCCAGCAGTTTAATTGGGGGTACTAGGGAGCAGTACGTC.

The chain combines TRBV4-1 with TRBJ1-2; perhaps TRBD1 as D (5 bases). This CDR3 spans 15 amino acids. Trimming shortened V by 0 bases and J by 2 bases, and 10 bases separated the two germline ends. CDR1 and CDR2 from the germline V gene are MGHRA and YSYEKL. CDR3 in DNA: TGCGCCAGCAGCCAAGATCGACAGATGAACTATGGCTACACCTTC. This codes for CASSQDRQMNYGYTF.

This clone was seen a handful of times. The chain carries TRBV20-1 and TRBJ1-2; D is undetermined. Between the trimmed V and J ends, which lost 6 bases and 4 bases, there was a span of 9 bases. Germline assignment: CDR1 DFQATT and CDR2 SNEGSKA (reference sequence). CDR3 length equals 11 residues. The CDR3 nucleotides read TGCAGTGCGGAGATCCGCTATGGCTACACCTTC. This codes for CSAEIRYGYTF.

This clone was recorded once. This sequence joins TRBV15 and TRBJ2-5; no clear D gene. Trimming took off 0 bases at V and 5 bases at J, with 13 bases between the two ends. Germline V gene data show CDR1 as LNHNV and CDR2 as YYDKDF (reference sequence). This CDR3 has 15 residues. CDR3 nucleotides: TGTGCCACCAGCAGAGATCTACCCGGGTTGGAGACCCAGTACTTC. Translated: CATSRDLPGLETQYF.

The CDR3 spells CASSMTDRGFNEQFF. CDR3 nucleotides: TGTGCCAGCAGTATGACGGACAGGGGCTTCAATGAGCAGTTCTTC. This chain uses TRBV28 with TRBJ2-1, with TRBD1 matching over 9 bases. Germline trimming cut 5 bases from V and 6 bases from J; bases unmatched to any gene: 8. The germline CDR1 and CDR2 sequences are MDHEN and SYDVKM. The CDR3 length is 15 residues.

The chain couples TRBV6-5 to TRBJ2-4, with D possibly matching TRBD1 (6 bases). The CDR3 covers 14 residues. CDR1 is MNHEY, CDR2 SVGAGI, per germline. V was pared by 7 bases and J by 1 base, with 11 bases between. CDR3 nucleotide sequence: TGTGCCAGCAAGAGGGACATTGCCAAAAACATTCAGTACTTC. As protein: CASKRDIAKNIQYF.

This clone was counted once. V gene TRBV19 combines with J gene TRBJ2-1, with TRBD1 matching 8 bases. The CDR3 runs 15 residues. Per the germline V gene, CDR1 is LNHDA and CDR2 is SQIVND (reference sequence). With 6 bases clipped from V and 4 bases from J, the junction kept 8 bases outside the gene matches. The CDR3 sequence: CASRASGTGYNEQFF. The CDR3 DNA is TGTGCCAGTAGGGCTTCCGGGACAGGTTACAATGAGCAGTTCTTC.

The chain uses TRBV6-1 and TRBJ2-3, with D unresolved. The germline V gene encodes CDR1 MNHNS and CDR2 SASEGT. The V and J ends lost 2 bases and 0 bases respectively, with 6 bases between them. The CDR3 loop spans 14 amino acids. CDR3 protein: CASSEIYSTDTQYF. The CDR3, as DNA: TGTGCCAGCAGTGAAATATACAGCACAGATACGCAGTATTTT.

The chain joins TRBV12-5 to TRBJ2-3; D is possibly TRBD1 (6 bases). This CDR3 comprises 15 residues. The germline gives CDR1 LGHNT, CDR2 FRNRAP. V was cut by 6 bases and J by 0 bases, with 13 bases left in between. The CDR3 protein is CASGLQGLSTDTQYF. The DNA of the CDR3 is TGTGCTAGTGGCTTACAGGGTTTGAGCACAGATACGCAGTATTTT.

The J gene is TRBJ2-1, the V gene TRBV7-8, with D perhaps matching TRBD2 (5 bases). Germline CDR1 and CDR2: SGHVS and FQNEAQ. The CDR3 is 15 residues long. V was cut by 1 base and J by 1 base, with 8 bases left in between. The CDR3 DNA reads TGTGCCAGCAGCTTAGATGAGGGTTCCTACAATGAGCAGTTCTTC. This sequence encodes CASSLDEGSYNEQFF.

The chain couples TRBV2 to TRBJ2-2, with D possibly being TRBD2 (7 bases). The length of the CDR3 is 15 residues. Trimming removed 7 bases from V and 2 bases from J, with 14 bases in between. Germline V gene lookup returns CDR1 SNHLY and CDR2 FYNNEI. CDR3 DNA: TGTGCCAGCAAGGGACCGGGGGGCAACACCGGGGAGCTGTTTTTT. Translated, it gives CASKGPGGNTGELFF.